Listed below are T cell receptor beta chains from one sample, sequenced in a study of technical replicates of blood from a handful of donors. Clones were read by immunoSEQ multiplex PCR, and TCRdb kept only the in-frame ones, dropping some. This table holds 74,000 or so clones, around 90% found once. Sequenced material: T cells isolated from PBMCs. The receptors shown here come from a human donor in good health. Both conserved end residues are part of each CDR3. A D gene is named only where the DNA matches it firmly. A row's size may be missing; if present it is once, few, many or a size class.

size	D	V	J	CDR3	DNA
.	.	TRBV28	TRBJ1-1	CASSLHSLNTEAFF	TGTGCCAGCAGTTTACACAGCCTGAACACTGAAGCTTTCTTT
.	TRBD2	TRBV27	TRBJ2-2	CASSWREFGELFF	TGTGCCAGCAGTTGGCGGGAGTTCGGGGAGCTGTTTTTT
.	.	TRBV2	TRBJ1-1	CASNGQMNTEAFF	TGTGCCAGCAACGGACAGATGAACACTGAAGCTTTCTTT
.	.	TRBV4-3	TRBJ2-5	CASSQFRGDQQTQYF	TGCGCCAGCAGCCAATTCAGGGGGGACCAGCAGACCCAGTACTTC
.	TRBD2	TRBV29-1	TRBJ2-3	CSVEDLTSGRVADTQYF	TGCAGCGTTGAAGATCTTACTAGCGGGAGGGTAGCAGATACGCAGTATTTT
.	TRBD1	TRBV19	TRBJ1-5	CASSLRTGTKNQPQHF	TGTGCCAGTAGCCTTCGGACAGGGACTAAAAATCAGCCCCAGCATTTT
.	.	TRBV4-1	TRBJ2-3	CASSQDWLTTSTDTQYF	TGCGCCAGCAGCCAAGATTGGCTTACTACTAGCACAGATACGCAGTATTTT
.	.	TRBV5-8	TRBJ2-1	CASSLREGEQFF	TGTGCCAGCAGCCTCAGGGAAGGTGAGCAGTTCTTC
.	TRBD2	TRBV11-2	TRBJ2-1	CASSLGLVGYNEQFF	TGTGCCAGCAGCCTAGGACTAGTAGGATACAATGAGCAGTTCTTC
.	TRBD1	TRBV9	TRBJ1-1	CASSVNRGPGTEAFF	TGTGCCAGCAGCGTAAACAGGGGGCCTGGCACTGAAGCTTTCTTT
.	.	TRBV7-9	TRBJ1-1	CASSLLGTEAFF	TGTGCCAGCAGCTTACTAGGCACTGAAGCTTTCTTT
once	TRBD2	TRBV19	TRBJ2-2	CASKDSGSRGAGELFF	TGTGCCAGTAAGGATAGCGGGAGTCGGGGGGCCGGGGAGCTGTTTTTT
.	TRBD1	TRBV6-5	TRBJ2-7	CASSYRRTGTYEQYF	TGTGCCAGCAGTTACAGGAGGACAGGGACCTACGAGCAGTACTTC
.	.	TRBV7-2	TRBJ2-7	CASSPGVGSYEQYF	TGTGCCAGCAGCCCCGGGGTCGGGTCCTACGAGCAGTACTTC
.	.	TRBV19	TRBJ2-2	CASSIELDFTGELFF	TGTGCCAGTAGTATAGAGCTGGACTTCACCGGGGAGCTGTTTTTT
.	TRBD1	TRBV19	TRBJ1-3	CASSIMSMGQSSGNTIYF	TGTGCCAGTAGTATAATGTCCATGGGACAGAGCTCTGGAAACACCATATATTTT
.	.	TRBV4-1	TRBJ2-1	CASSREISSPNFYNEQFF	TGCGCCAGCAGCCGAGAAATCTCTAGCCCCAACTTTTACAATGAGCAGTTCTTC
.	.	TRBV18	TRBJ1-4	CASSQRTATNEKLFF	TGTGCCAGCTCACAGAGGACAGCAACTAATGAAAAACTGTTTTTT
.	.	TRBV27	TRBJ2-1	CASSLSPLSDEQFF	TGTGCCAGCAGTTTAAGCCCACTATCGGATGAGCAGTTCTTC
.	TRBD1	TRBV19	TRBJ1-2	CASWTGSEYGYTF	TGTGCCAGTTGGACAGGTTCGGAGTATGGCTACACCTTC
once	.	TRBV27	TRBJ1-2	CASRHLQGWVYGYTF	TGTGCCAGCAGGCACCTACAGGGTTGGGTCTATGGCTACACCTTC
once	.	TRBV30	TRBJ1-3	CAWSSTGNTIYF	TGTGCCTGGAGTTCAACTGGAAACACCATATATTTT
.	.	TRBV11-2	TRBJ1-3	CASSLVRRENTIYF	TGTGCCAGCAGCTTAGTACGAAGAGAAAACACCATATATTTT
.	TRBD1	TRBV19	TRBJ1-5	CASNRGGRNQPQHF	TGTGCCAGCAACAGGGGGGGACGCAATCAGCCCCAGCATTTT
.	TRBD2	TRBV7-2	TRBJ2-7	CASSLVASGILYEQYF	TGTGCCAGCAGCTTAGTGGCTAGCGGGATCTTGTACGAGCAGTACTTC
.	.	TRBV13	TRBJ1-2	CASSLQGSNYGYTF	TGTGCCAGCAGCTTACAGGGATCAAACTATGGCTACACCTTC
.	TRBD1	TRBV30	TRBJ1-3	CACPTGERNTIYF	TGTGCCTGCCCGACAGGGGAGAGAAACACCATATATTTT
.	TRBD2	TRBV30	TRBJ2-1	CAWSDELAGVKQFF	TGTGCCTGGAGTGATGAACTAGCGGGAGTTAAGCAGTTCTTC
.	.	TRBV6-5	TRBJ2-5	CASSDGILETQYF	TGTGCCAGCAGTGACGGGATTCTAGAGACCCAGTACTTC
.	.	TRBV19	TRBJ1-5	CASGTTGSQPQHF	TGTGCCAGTGGGACCACAGGGAGCCAGCCCCAGCATTTT
.	TRBD1	TRBV5-1	TRBJ2-5	CASSLIRQGSPQETQYF	TGCGCCAGCAGCTTAATCAGACAGGGGTCCCCCCAAGAGACCCAGTACTTC
.	.	TRBV5-1	TRBJ2-5	CASSLGGEETQYF	TGCGCCAGCAGCTTGGGCGGCGAAGAGACCCAGTACTTC
.	.	TRBV10-3	TRBJ2-3	CAIGPREGTDTQYF	TGTGCCATCGGTCCCCGGGAAGGCACAGATACGCAGTATTTT
.	.	TRBV11-3	TRBJ2-1	CASSLVGRNNEQFF	TGTGCCAGCAGCTTAGTTGGCAGAAACAATGAGCAGTTCTTC
.	.	TRBV27	TRBJ1-1	CASSGMDSWNTEAFF	TGTGCCAGCAGTGGCATGGACAGCTGGAACACTGAAGCTTTCTTT
.	TRBD1	TRBV27	TRBJ1-2	CASSLFPRQGDGYTF	TGTGCCAGCAGTTTATTCCCGCGACAGGGGGATGGCTACACCTTC
.	TRBD1	TRBV19	TRBJ1-1	CASSMGQGSTEAFF	TGTGCCAGTAGTATGGGACAGGGGAGCACTGAAGCTTTCTTT
.	TRBD2	TRBV9	TRBJ2-5	CASSVGGSGRAGFQETQYF	TGTGCCAGCAGCGTAGGAGGTAGCGGGAGGGCTGGTTTCCAAGAGACCCAGTACTTC
.	TRBD2	TRBV9	TRBJ2-3	CASSEGGFSGERADTQYF	TGTGCCAGCAGCGAGGGGGGTTTTAGCGGGGAGAGGGCAGATACGCAGTATTTT
.	TRBD1	TRBV11-2	TRBJ2-7	CASSSSLDRGPYEQYF	TGTGCCAGCAGCTCATCACTGGACAGGGGGCCCTACGAGCAGTACTTC
.	TRBD1	TRBV4-1	TRBJ1-2	CASSSPGQGAGYTF	TGCGCCAGCAGCTCACCGGGACAGGGGGCTGGCTACACCTTC
.	TRBD1	TRBV2	TRBJ1-2	CASSTQGDGYTF	TGTGCCAGCAGTACTCAGGGGGATGGCTACACCTTC
few	.	TRBV29-1	TRBJ1-1	CSVLQGPEAFF	TGCAGCGTCTTACAGGGACCTGAAGCTTTCTTT
once	TRBD1	TRBV19	TRBJ2-7	CASSILSIGQGGYEQYF	TGTGCCAGTAGTATTCTATCTATCGGACAGGGGGGCTACGAGCAGTACTTC
once	.	TRBV6-1	TRBJ1-3	CASRDSRLGNTIYF	TGTGCCAGCAGGGACAGCAGATTGGGAAACACCATATATTTT
.	TRBD1	TRBV5-1	TRBJ1-2	CASSPEGQGYGYTF	TGCGCCAGCAGCCCGGAAGGACAGGGATATGGCTACACCTTC
.	TRBD2	TRBV6-5	TRBJ2-1	CASLGTSGSNEQFF	TGTGCCAGCTTGGGGACTAGCGGGAGCAATGAGCAGTTCTTC
.	TRBD2	TRBV15	TRBJ2-1	CATSRGGWGEQFF	TGTGCCACCAGCAGGGGAGGGTGGGGTGAGCAGTTCTTC
.	TRBD1	TRBV28	TRBJ1-4	CASTTDRGPAKLFF	TGTGCCAGCACAACCGACAGGGGACCCGCTAAACTGTTTTTT
.	.	TRBV5-1	TRBJ2-3	CASSLIVADTQYF	TGCGCCAGCAGCTTGATAGTTGCAGATACGCAGTATTTT
.	TRBD1	TRBV28	TRBJ1-4	CASSPRKGQGGEKLFF	TGTGCCAGCAGTCCCCGCAAAGGACAGGGTGGTGAAAAACTGTTTTTT
.	.	TRBV9	TRBJ2-1	CASSAREHEQFF	TGTGCCAGCAGCGCCCGGGAGCATGAGCAGTTCTTC
.	.	TRBV10-2	TRBJ2-2	CATLSGYTGELFF	TGCGCCACCCTAAGCGGGTACACCGGGGAGCTGTTTTTT
once	TRBD2	TRBV5-4	TRBJ2-7	CASSRSGSPYEQYF	TGTGCCAGCAGCCGAAGCGGGAGCCCCTACGAGCAGTACTTC
.	TRBD2	TRBV9	TRBJ2-3	CASSVGGSADTQYF	TGTGCCAGCAGCGTAGGCGGGAGTGCAGATACGCAGTATTTT
.	TRBD1	TRBV2	TRBJ2-5	CASSELAGGAETQYF	TGTGCCAGCAGTGAATTGGCAGGGGGCGCAGAGACCCAGTACTTC
.	.	TRBV4-1	TRBJ2-1	CASSQAFLAAGYNEQFF	TGCGCCAGCAGCCAAGCCTTCCTAGCAGCGGGTTACAATGAGCAGTTCTTC
.	.	TRBV7-3	TRBJ2-7	CASSLSEQPSSYEQYF	TGTGCCAGCAGCTTAAGTGAACAGCCCTCCTCCTACGAGCAGTACTTC